A single T cell receptor (beta chain) is shown here with its context. This specimen belongs to a study of shared clonotypes between healthy human individuals. In the study overall: Ranging from 18 to 49 in age, donors were two women and three men.

TCRdb's copy holds only in-frame clones and misses some; the assay was immunoSEQ multiplex PCR. The sample yields under 2.5 million clones, around 90% seen once. The sequencing sample was made of naive CD4+ T cells from PBMCs. Subset of the sample: CD45RA+ positively selected. This TCR was recovered from a man between 18 and 35 years old in good health. Some clones in this sample may be carry-over from other donors' samples.

The CDR3: CASSYARGRSYEQYF. As DNA, the CDR3 is TGTGCCAGCAGTTATGCCCGCGGCCGCTCCTACGAGCAGTACTTC. This chain joins TRBV28 and TRBJ2-7; D gene ambiguous. The CDR3 runs to 15 residues. Germline lookup yields CDR1 MDHEN and CDR2 SYDVKM. V was cut by 4 bases and J by 0 bases, with 13 bases left in between.